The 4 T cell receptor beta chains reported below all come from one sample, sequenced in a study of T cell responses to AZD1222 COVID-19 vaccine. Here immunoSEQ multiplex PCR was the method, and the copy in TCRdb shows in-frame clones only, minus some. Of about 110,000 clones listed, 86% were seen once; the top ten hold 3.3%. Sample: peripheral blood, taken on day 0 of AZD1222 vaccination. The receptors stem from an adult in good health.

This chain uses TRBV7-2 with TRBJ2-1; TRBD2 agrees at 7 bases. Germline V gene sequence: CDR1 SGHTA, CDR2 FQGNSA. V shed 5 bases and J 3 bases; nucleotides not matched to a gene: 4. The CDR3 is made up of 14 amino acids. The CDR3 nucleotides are TGTGCCAGCAGCCCCCCGGGGGGCTACAATGAGCAGTTCTTC. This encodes CASSPPGGYNEQFF. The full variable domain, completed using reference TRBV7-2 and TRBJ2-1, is GAGVSQSPSNKVTEKGKDVELRCDPISGHTALYWYRQSLGQGLEFLIYFQGNSAPDKSGLPSDRFSAERTGGSVSTLTIQRTQQEDSAVYLCASSPPGGYNEQFFGPGTRLTVL.

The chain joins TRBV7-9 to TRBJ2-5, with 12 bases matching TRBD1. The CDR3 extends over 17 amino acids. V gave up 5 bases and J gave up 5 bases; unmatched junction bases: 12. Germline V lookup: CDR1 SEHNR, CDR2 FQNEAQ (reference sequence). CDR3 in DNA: TGTGCCAGCAGCCCCGGGGAGGGGACAGGGGGCAGCGAGACCCAGTACTTC. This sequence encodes CASSPGEGTGGSETQYF.

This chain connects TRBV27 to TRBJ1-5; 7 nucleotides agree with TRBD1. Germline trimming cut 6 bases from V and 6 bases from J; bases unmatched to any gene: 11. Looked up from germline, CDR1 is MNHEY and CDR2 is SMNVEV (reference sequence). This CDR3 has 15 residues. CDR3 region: CASSRGQVPGQPQHF. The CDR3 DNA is TGTGCCAGCAGCCGAGGACAGGTCCCGGGTCAGCCCCAGCATTTT.

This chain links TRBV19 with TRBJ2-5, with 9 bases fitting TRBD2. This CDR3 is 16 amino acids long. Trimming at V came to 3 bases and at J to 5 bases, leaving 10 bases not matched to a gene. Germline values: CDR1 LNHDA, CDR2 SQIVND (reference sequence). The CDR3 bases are TGTGCCAGTAGTATTTCTGGCGGGGGGGCCGGGGAGACCCAGTACTTC. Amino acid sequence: CASSISGGGAGETQYF.